The clone carrying this T cell receptor beta chain was recorded many times. Preparation of the TCRbeta library involved a method that used unique molecular identifiers. TCRdb re-called the PCR reads with MiXCR, one entry per CDR3 protein. The sample carries some 250,000 distinct CDR3 sequences, about 12% recorded once. CDR3 length equals 15 residues. Trimming stripped 3 bases from V and 0 bases from J, with 14 bases between. Per germline, CDR1 DFQATT and CDR2 SNEGSKA (reference sequence). The source of the sample is a study of T-cell reconstitution after alpha-beta-depleted transplantation in children.

The starting material was PBMCs from the stem cell graft donor, obtained from the stem cell graft. This receptor was taken from a human donor who donated a stem cell graft to a child with acute lymphoblastic leukemia. The J gene is TRBJ1-1, the V gene TRBV20-1, with D possibly TRBD1 on 6 matching bases. The CDR3 DNA reads TGCAGTGCTAGTGTCGGCAGGGACATGAACACTGAAGCTTTCTTT. Amino acids: CSASVGRDMNTEAFF.